This T cell receptor beta chain was sequenced during a study of neurological immune-mediated disorders. Germline assignment: CDR1 SGHVS and CDR2 FQNEAQ. The CDR3 runs to 16 residues. Between the trimmed V and J ends, which lost 1 base and 4 bases, there was a span of 14 bases. The authors produced cDNA by 5'RACE using 10-nucleotide random UMIs. MiXCR, applied by TCRdb to the 5' RACE reads, yields one record per CDR3 protein. The table lists some 16,000 distinct CDR3 sequences, roughly 20% of them singletons, with roughly 24% in the top ten. The sample holds many counts of this clonotype. Unsorted libraries were derived from 2 million PBMCs stored at -80 C.

This receptor was obtained from a man aged 45-65 years in good health. The chain employs TRBV7-8 and TRBJ2-1; perhaps TRBD2 as D (7 bases). The sequencing sample was made of PBMCs. CDR3 loop: CASSLVESGTYNEQFF. The DNA of the CDR3 is TGTGCCAGCAGCTTAGTCGAAAGCGGGACATACAATGAGCAGTTCTTC. Filled out from reference TRBV7-8 and TRBJ2-1, the complete variable domain reads GAGVSQSPRYKVAKRGQDVALRCDPISGHVSLFWYQQALGQGPEFLTYFQNEAQLDKSGLPSDRFFAERPEGSVSTLKIQRTQQEDSAVYLCASSLVESGTYNEQFFGPGTRLTVL.